This TCR beta chain appears in the sequencing data of a study of T-cell reconstitution after alpha-beta-depleted transplantation in children. The library targeted TCRbeta and was prepared with unique molecular identifiers. TCRdb analysed the PCR reads with MiXCR anew, one entry per CDR3 protein. There are about 350,000 distinct CDR3 sequences in the sample; roughly 17% occur only once, and roughly 40% lies in the top ten. There are 12 residues in the CDR3. The germline CDR1 and CDR2 sequences are MDHEN and SYDVKM. Trimming stripped 8 bases from V and 12 bases from J, with 14 bases between. This clonotype was recorded many times. Its target is not known. General observations from the study: At around two months after transplant, the alpha-beta T cells were reportedly derived from several hundred expanded clones that came from non-depleted graft cells. Newly generated T cells supplied most T-cell counts and diversity one year post-transplant.

The clonotype originates from a male patient aged 2-9 years who had a stem cell transplant for acute lymphoblastic leukemia, so the T cells may come from the graft donor. Sequencing used PBMCs, mostly from graft donor cells, obtained 360 days after TCRalphabeta/CD19-depleted stem cell transplant. The chain is built from TRBV28 and TRBJ1-6; no clear D gene. DNA for the CDR3: TGTGCCAGCGTCCAGAATTCGAGACCCCTCCACTTT. Protein product: CASVQNSRPLHF.